This TCR beta chain emerged from a study of radiotherapy plus CTLA-4 blockade in lung cancer. The overall study: Objective responses arose in about 17% of patients, and over 25% experienced disease control.

This clone has only one observation. Its antigen is as yet unknown. Trimming removed 5 bases at V and 0 bases at J, with 14 bases between. CDR1 is LNHNV, CDR2 YYDKDF, per germline (reference sequence). This CDR3 has 15 residues. Here immunoSEQ multiplex PCR was the method, and the copy in TCRdb shows in-frame clones only, minus some. The table has around 80,000 clones, 74% seen once. The study, taken as a whole, reports: The study found tumor-derived TCR clones expanded in blood after radiotherapy plus ipilimumab.

This specimen consisted of peripheral blood, obtained from a patient treated with radiotherapy plus ipilimumab. The rearrangement joins TRBV15 to TRBJ2-7; possibly TRBD1 for D (6 bases). This clonotype was obtained from a human donor with non-small cell lung cancer whose response to radiotherapy plus ipilimumab could not be evaluated. In DNA form, the CDR3 reads TGTGCCACCAGCGGTCAGACAGGTGTCTCCTACGAGCAGTACTTC. This encodes CATSGQTGVSYEQYF.